A selection of T cell receptor beta chains follows, all from one sample in a study of OX40 agonist ivuxolimab in advanced cancers. TCRdb's table, derived via immunoSEQ multiplex PCR, lists solely in-frame clones and lacks some. The sample lists about 75,000 clones, roughly 85% seen once, with 17% in the top ten. This material consisted of CD4+ or CD8+ T cells sorted from blood, taken in a trial of the OX40 agonist ivuxolimab. These receptors were obtained from an adult with an advanced solid tumor such as melanoma, head and neck, liver or kidney cancer. The CDR3 runs from the conserved cysteine through the conserved F or W. A D gene is named only where the DNA matches it firmly. Not every row has a clone size; where given, it reads once, few, many or a size class.

abundance	v_gene	j_gene	d_gene	CDR3aa
NA	TRBV19	TRBJ1-1	NA	CASKVGPNTEAFF
NA	TRBV19	TRBJ2-1	NA	CASSLRDLGGEQFF
many	TRBV18	TRBJ1-1	NA	CASSLQEEAFF
NA	TRBV25-1	TRBJ2-5	NA	CASSEYKGGPETQYF
once	TRBV5-6	TRBJ1-3	TRBD1	CASSLMGQGLNTIYF
NA	TRBV5-5	TRBJ2-7	TRBD1	CASSFRGPYEQYF
few	TRBV10-3	TRBJ2-1	TRBD2	CAISRGRVGYNEQFF
once	TRBV18	TRBJ1-6	NA	CASSLGGPLNSPLHF
NA	TRBV6-6	TRBJ1-4	NA	CASSYMGANEKLFF
NA	TRBV2	TRBJ1-3	NA	CASSLDSGNTIYF
NA	TRBV7-9	TRBJ1-6	NA	CASSLVPGSYSPLHF
few	TRBV6-1	TRBJ2-3	TRBD2	CASSALTSGGTDTQYF
NA	TRBV5-1	TRBJ2-1	NA	CASSFRQGNEQFF
NA	TRBV19	TRBJ2-6	NA	CASTQFGAGAGANVLTF
NA	TRBV2	TRBJ2-5	TRBD2	CASSEYRLAGETQYF
NA	TRBV5-1	TRBJ2-2	NA	CASSFVGGTGELFF
NA	TRBV11-3	TRBJ2-1	TRBD2	CASSLGGGRAFDEQFF
NA	TRBV15	TRBJ1-3	TRBD1	CATSTEQGARGNTIYF
once	TRBV20-1	TRBJ2-7	NA	CSARVRVEQYF
NA	TRBV6-5	TRBJ1-1	NA	CATGIRNTEAFF
NA	TRBV19	TRBJ2-3	NA	CASSQGRDTQYF
NA	TRBV29-1	TRBJ1-4	NA	CSVEKLWANEKLFF
NA	TRBV6-1	TRBJ2-1	NA	CASSEETYYNEQFF
once	TRBV2	TRBJ1-5	NA	CASSSRIQNSNQPQHF
NA	TRBV29-1	TRBJ1-6	NA	CSVADSRFGPLHF
NA	TRBV18	TRBJ1-1	TRBD1	CASSPGPGQGTEAFF
NA	TRBV2	TRBJ2-3	NA	CASNREGGYTDTQYF
NA	TRBV7-9	TRBJ1-1	NA	CASSLPQGTRTEAFF
NA	TRBV16	TRBJ1-2	NA	CASSPFEENFYGYTF
NA	TRBV6-1	TRBJ2-7	TRBD1	CASSLQGTAYEQYF
NA	TRBV2	TRBJ2-5	NA	CASKGTEETQYF
NA	TRBV6-6	TRBJ1-4	NA	CATRLPGRNNEKLFF
NA	TRBV2	TRBJ2-4	NA	CASSVEGLDKNIQYF
NA	TRBV2	TRBJ1-1	NA	CASSFRRSYEAFF
NA	TRBV9	TRBJ1-2	TRBD1	CASSRTGGIYGYTF
NA	TRBV19	TRBJ1-4	NA	CASRWSRGNEKLFF
NA	TRBV5-1	TRBJ2-5	TRBD2	CASSLAPAGGGETQYF
NA	TRBV29-1	TRBJ2-7	TRBD2	CSVVGPSGAPGEQYF
NA	TRBV6-1	TRBJ1-4	NA	CASSETLRGIGTNEKLFF
few	TRBV2	TRBJ2-7	NA	CASRGAGSSYEQYF
NA	TRBV4-2	TRBJ1-2	TRBD1	CASSQITSRGTNYGYTF
few	TRBV29-1	TRBJ1-5	NA	CSVGVQPQHF
NA	TRBV7-2	TRBJ1-4	TRBD1	CASRDRQGVGEKLFF
NA	TRBV19	TRBJ1-5	NA	CTSRDGHQPQHF
NA	TRBV10-1	TRBJ1-2	NA	CASSESGVHYGYTF
NA	TRBV19	TRBJ1-4	NA	CASSRGTTNEKLFF
NA	TRBV5-1	TRBJ1-1	TRBD1	CASSLATGSEAFF
NA	TRBV25-1	TRBJ1-1	NA	CASSDQRGTEAFF
NA	TRBV5-6	TRBJ1-2	NA	CASSYFVARANYGYTF